These 13 T cell receptor beta chains were all obtained from the same sample, sequenced in a study of shared clonotypes between healthy human individuals. The naive CD8 fraction comprised CD45RO-negative cells positively selected for CCR7 and excluded terminally differentiated effector memory CD45RA+ cells. This table comes from immunoSEQ multiplex PCR, and its TCRdb copy is limited to in-frame clones, with some not included. The table shows around 1.9 million clones, with over 85% occurring only once. What was sequenced was naive CD8+ T cells from PBMCs. The receptors come from a man between 18 and 35 years old in good health. Some clones in this sample may be carry-over from other donors' samples.

V and J are TRBV19 and TRBJ1-1; D gene unclear. Trimming shortened V by 3 bases and J by 4 bases, and 9 bases separated the two germline ends. The germline V gene encodes CDR1 LNHDA and CDR2 SQIVND (reference sequence). CDR3 length: 13 residues. DNA of the CDR3: TGTGCCAGTAGTATCTCCGTTGGCACTGAAGCTTTCTTT. Encoded protein: CASSISVGTEAFF. Using reference TRBV19 and TRBJ1-1 for the parts outside the CDR3, the full variable domain is DGGITQSPKYLFRKEGQNVTLSCEQNLNHDAMYWYRQDPGQGLRLIYYSQIVNDFQKGDIAEGYSVSREKKESFPLTVTSAQKNPTAFYLCASSISVGTEAFFGQGTRLTVV.

DNA for the CDR3: TGTGCCAGCAGCTTCGTCGGGGGGTCAGAGACCCAGTACTTC. This codes for CASSFVGGSETQYF. The rearrangement uses TRBV5-4 and TRBJ2-5, with TRBD2 matching 7 bases. Germline lookup yields CDR1 SGHNT and CDR2 YYREEE (reference sequence). The V and J ends lost 2 bases and 4 bases, in that order; junction bases with no gene match: 5. The CDR3 runs 14 residues.

In nucleotides, the CDR3 is TGTGCCAGCAGCTTCTGGGGCAGTGCCTACGAGCAGTACTTC. Protein: CASSFWGSAYEQYF. The V and J genes are TRBV5-6 and TRBJ2-7; D is perhaps TRBD1 (5 bases). Germline assignment: CDR1 SGHDT and CDR2 YYEEEE. The V end lost 2 bases, the J end lost 2 bases, and 11 bases lay between the germline ends. CDR3 length: 14 residues. The full variable domain, completed using reference TRBV5-6 and TRBJ2-7, is DAGVTQSPTHLIKTRGQQVTLRCSPKSGHDTVSWYQQALGQGPQFIFQYYEEEERQRGNFPDRFSGHQFPNYSSELNVNALLLGDSALYLCASSFWGSAYEQYFGPGTRLTVT.

The chain joins TRBV4-3 to TRBJ2-5; D remains ambiguous. Looked up from germline, CDR1 is LGHNA and CDR2 is YSLEER. There are 13 residues in the CDR3. V was pared by 4 bases and J by 4 bases, with 10 bases between. The CDR3 spells CASSPAPGETQYF. CDR3 bases: TGCGCCAGCAGCCCCGCCCCAGGAGAGACCCAGTACTTC.

The chain carries TRBV4-1 and TRBJ2-7; 12 bases map to TRBD2. The CDR3 consists of 17 residues. Germline-derived CDR1 and CDR2 are MGHRA and YSYEKL. J lost 0 bases, V lost 1 base, and 4 bases had no gene match. DNA of the CDR3: TGCGCCAGCAGCCAAGTAGTGGGACTAGCGGGCTCCTACGAGCAGTACTTC. Translated: CASSQVVGLAGSYEQYF.

This clone was recorded once. The chain couples TRBV5-1 to TRBJ2-3; D call uncertain. V gave up 0 bases and J gave up 0 bases, with 14 bases separating them. Germline CDR1 and CDR2: SGHRS and YFSETQ. The CDR3 extends over 17 amino acids. The CDR3 DNA sequence: TGCGCCAGCAGCTTGGGCCCCCACGGTTCTAGCACAGATACGCAGTATTTT. Amino acids: CASSLGPHGSSTDTQYF.

The chain uses TRBV2 and TRBJ2-3, with TRBD2 identical over 7 bases. Germline V gene sequence: CDR1 SNHLY, CDR2 FYNNEI. This CDR3 comprises 16 residues. With 2 bases clipped from V and 4 bases from J, the junction kept 9 bases outside the gene matches. The CDR3 here is CASSERWEGVSDTQYF. The CDR3 DNA sequence: TGTGCCAGCAGTGAACGGTGGGAGGGCGTCTCAGATACGCAGTATTTT.

The CDR3 loop reads CASSPGGGYGYTF. The CDR3 DNA is TGTGCCAGCAGCCCAGGCGGAGGGTATGGCTACACCTTC. The genes are TRBV9 and TRBJ1-2, with no clear D. Germline V gives CDR1 SGDLS, CDR2 YYNGEE. Trimming shortened V by 4 bases and J by 5 bases, and 12 bases separated the two germline ends. The CDR3 loop spans 13 amino acids.

As regards this clone: The sample contains more than one DNA sequence encoding this CDR3. The V and J genes are TRBV27 and TRBJ1-5; perhaps TRBD1 as D (6 bases). The CDR3 extends over 14 amino acids. The V end was cut by 0 bases, the J end by 4 bases, with 7 bases between. Germline assignment: CDR1 MNHEY and CDR2 SMNVEV (reference sequence). The CDR3 DNA reads TGTGCCAGCAGTTTATCTAGGGGGAATCAGCCCCAGCATTTT. Protein product: CASSLSRGNQPQHF.

Points on this clone: At the DNA level, this CDR3 is encoded by other sequences in the same sample as well. This sequence joins TRBV10-3 and TRBJ1-1; maybe TRBD1 (6 bases). The length of the CDR3 is 14 residues. Germline V gene lookup returns CDR1 ENHRY and CDR2 SYGVKD. V was shortened by 7 bases and J by 0 bases, with 12 bases between the two germline ends. In nucleotides, the CDR3 is TGTGCCATCACGACGGGGGCGATGAACACTGAAGCTTTCTTT. Translating gives CAITTGAMNTEAFF.

The chain combines TRBV28 with TRBJ1-2, with no clear D. Trimming took 6 bases from V and 6 from J, leaving 14 bases between them. The germline V gene has CDR1 MDHEN and CDR2 SYDVKM. This CDR3 has 13 residues. Written as DNA, the CDR3 is TGTGCCAGCAGCCTGGCGGTACCCGATGGCTACACCTTC. It is translated as CASSLAVPDGYTF.

This chain links TRBV10-1 with TRBJ1-1; 9 nucleotides align to TRBD1. The trim removed 6 bases at V and 2 bases at J, leaving 13 bases unmatched. Germline V gene data show CDR1 as WNHNN and CDR2 as SYGVQD (reference sequence). CDR3 length: 17 amino acids. The CDR3 is CASSPITGQGVNTEAFF. The CDR3 DNA reads as TGCGCCAGCAGCCCCATCACGGGACAGGGAGTCAACACTGAAGCTTTCTTT.

This rearrangement joins TRBV28 to TRBJ2-2, with D possibly being TRBD1 (5 bases). Deletions cut 3 bases from V and 6 bases from J, with 8 bases between. Germline values: CDR1 MDHEN, CDR2 SYDVKM. CDR3 length: 13 residues. The CDR3 region has the DNA TGTGCCAGCAGTTTCAGGGTCCCCGGGGAGCTGTTTTTT. It translates to CASSFRVPGELFF. Full variable domain (rest looked up from reference TRBV28 and TRBJ2-2): DVKVTQSSRYLVKRTGEKVFLECVQDMDHENMFWYRQDPGLGLRLIYFSYDVKMKEKGDIPEGYSVSREKKERFSLILESASTNQTSMYLCASSFRVPGELFFGEGSRLTVL.